This T cell receptor (beta chain) was recovered during a study of T-cell reconstitution after alpha-beta-depleted transplantation in children. The study, taken as a whole, reports: In patients about two months after transplant, alpha-beta T cells reportedly arose from several hundred expanded graft clones. The authors attributed T-cell counts and diversity one year after transplant mostly to newly produced T cells. High day-60 TCRbeta diversity in some patients came from surviving recipient T cells and thymic progenitors.

As concerns this clonotype: Its antigen is currently unknown.

Trimming pared 3 bases from V and 6 bases from J, leaving 12 bases between. Germline assignment: CDR1 DFQATT and CDR2 SNEGSKA (reference sequence). The CDR3 is 13 amino acids. Preparing the TCRbeta library involved the use of unique molecular identifiers. MiXCR was run by TCRdb on the PCR reads, yielding one entry per CDR3 protein. The sample has 500,000 to 650,000 distinct CDR3 sequences, approximately 13% seen once. This chain connects TRBV20-1 to TRBJ2-1; no firm D call. Sample: PBMCs, mostly from graft donor cells, taken 360 days after TCRalphabeta/CD19-depleted stem cell transplant. This sequence originates from a male patient aged 10-17 years who had a stem cell transplant for acute myeloid leukemia, so the T cells may come from the graft donor. CDR3: CSASLVVSNEQFF. CDR3 DNA: TGCAGTGCTAGTTTAGTGGTTTCCAATGAGCAGTTCTTC.